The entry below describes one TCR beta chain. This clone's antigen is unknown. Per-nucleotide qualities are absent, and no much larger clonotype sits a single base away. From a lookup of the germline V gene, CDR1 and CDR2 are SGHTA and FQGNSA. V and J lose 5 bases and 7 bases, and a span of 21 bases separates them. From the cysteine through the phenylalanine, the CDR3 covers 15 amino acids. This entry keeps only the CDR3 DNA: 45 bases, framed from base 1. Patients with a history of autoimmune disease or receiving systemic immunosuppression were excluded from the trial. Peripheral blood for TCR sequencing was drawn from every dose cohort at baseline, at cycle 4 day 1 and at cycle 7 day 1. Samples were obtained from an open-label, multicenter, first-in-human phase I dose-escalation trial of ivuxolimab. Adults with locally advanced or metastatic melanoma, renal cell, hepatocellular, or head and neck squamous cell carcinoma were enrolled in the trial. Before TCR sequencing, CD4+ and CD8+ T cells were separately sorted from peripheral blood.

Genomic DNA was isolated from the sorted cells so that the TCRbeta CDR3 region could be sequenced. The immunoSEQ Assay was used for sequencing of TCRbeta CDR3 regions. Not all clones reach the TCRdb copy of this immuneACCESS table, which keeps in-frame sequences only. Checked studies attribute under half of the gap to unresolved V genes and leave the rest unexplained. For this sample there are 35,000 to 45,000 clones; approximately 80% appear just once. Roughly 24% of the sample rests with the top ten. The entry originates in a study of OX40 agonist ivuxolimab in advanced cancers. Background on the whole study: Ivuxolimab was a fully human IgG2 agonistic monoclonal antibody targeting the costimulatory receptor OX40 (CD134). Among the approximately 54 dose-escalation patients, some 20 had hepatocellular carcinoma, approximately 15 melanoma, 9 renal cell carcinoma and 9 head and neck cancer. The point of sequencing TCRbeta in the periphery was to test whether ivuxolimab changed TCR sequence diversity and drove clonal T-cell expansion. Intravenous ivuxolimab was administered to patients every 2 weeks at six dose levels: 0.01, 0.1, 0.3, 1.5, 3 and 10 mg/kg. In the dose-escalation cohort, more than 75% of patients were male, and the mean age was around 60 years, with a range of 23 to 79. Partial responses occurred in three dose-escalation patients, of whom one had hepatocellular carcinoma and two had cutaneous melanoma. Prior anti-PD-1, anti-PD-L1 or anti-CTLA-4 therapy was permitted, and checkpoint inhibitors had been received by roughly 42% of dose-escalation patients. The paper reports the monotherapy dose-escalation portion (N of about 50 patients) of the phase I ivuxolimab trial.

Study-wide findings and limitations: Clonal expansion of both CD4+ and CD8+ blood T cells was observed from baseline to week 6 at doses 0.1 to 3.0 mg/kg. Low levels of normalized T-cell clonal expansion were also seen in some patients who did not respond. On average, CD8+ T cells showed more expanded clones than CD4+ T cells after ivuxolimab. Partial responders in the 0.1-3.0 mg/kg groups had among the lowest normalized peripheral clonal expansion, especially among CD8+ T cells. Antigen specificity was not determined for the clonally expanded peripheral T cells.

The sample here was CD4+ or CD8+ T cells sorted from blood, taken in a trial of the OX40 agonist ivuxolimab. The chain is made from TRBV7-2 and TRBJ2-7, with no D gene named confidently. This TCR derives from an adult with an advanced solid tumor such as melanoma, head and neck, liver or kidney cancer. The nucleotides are TGTGCCAGCAGCAGCCCCGGGCAGCCCCCGTGGGAGCAGTACTTC. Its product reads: CASSSPGQPPWEQYF.